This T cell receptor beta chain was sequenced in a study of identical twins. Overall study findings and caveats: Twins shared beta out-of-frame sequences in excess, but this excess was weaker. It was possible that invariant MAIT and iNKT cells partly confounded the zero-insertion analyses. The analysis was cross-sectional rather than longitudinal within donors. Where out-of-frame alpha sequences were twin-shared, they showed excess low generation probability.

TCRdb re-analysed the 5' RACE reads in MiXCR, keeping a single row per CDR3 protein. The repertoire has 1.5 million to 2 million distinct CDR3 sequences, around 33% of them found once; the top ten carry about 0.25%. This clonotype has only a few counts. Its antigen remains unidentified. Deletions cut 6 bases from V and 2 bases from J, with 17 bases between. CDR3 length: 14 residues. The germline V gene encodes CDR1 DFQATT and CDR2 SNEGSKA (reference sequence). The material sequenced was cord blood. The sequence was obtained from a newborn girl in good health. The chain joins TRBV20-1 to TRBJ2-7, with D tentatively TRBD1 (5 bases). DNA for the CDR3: TGCAGTGCCCCAAGGGGTGGGATTACCTACGAGCAGTACTTC. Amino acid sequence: CSAPRGGITYEQYF.